This T cell receptor beta chain comes out of a study of shared clonotypes between healthy human individuals. Authors' data handling: There were no quality scores in the junction-only immunoSEQ sequences, so filtering differed. Only in-frame clones appear in the TCRdb table, and some are missing; sequencing was by immunoSEQ multiplex PCR. V, J and clone size derive from that table, while D and trimming were established from the DNA sequence. Here the sample spans millions of clones, 90% to 95% being singletons. Findings and limits, study-wide: Clonotypes shared by all four sorted-subset donors had higher generation probabilities than non-shared clonotypes. Clonotype sharing among donors likely depends on sequencing depth. Large sequencing depth failed to make sorted-subset sequencing complete, rarefaction showed.

This CDR3 is built from 16 residues. Germline CDR1 SNHLY, CDR2 FYNNEI. V was clipped by 7 bases and J by 9 bases; unmatched bases: 19. As for this clone: Its target is unknown.

Sequencing used naive CD4+ T cells sorted from blood. Subset defined: CD45RA+ positively selected. This rearrangement joins TRBV2 to TRBJ2-7, with 9 bases aligning to TRBD2. The sequence was collected from a man between 18 and 29 years old in good health. Written as DNA, the CDR3 is TGTGCCAGCACCCCTGTTGAGCTGAGAGCGGGAGGAGGGCAGTACTTC. Residues: CASTPVELRAGGGQYF.